Listed below are T cell receptor beta chains from one sample, sequenced in a study of vaccination effects on CD4 cells after COVID-19. Their antigens remain unidentified. The protocol was immunoSEQ multiplex PCR, while the TCRdb copy is restricted to in-frame clones and leaves out a portion. The sample carries 70,000 or so clones, 65% to 80% recorded once. The sequences come from CD4+ T cells from PBMCs cultured with HCoV-NL63 spike peptides, collected before COVID-19 vaccination. These TCRs come from a human donor who received a COVID-19 vaccine. The CDR3 runs from the conserved cysteine through the conserved F or W. The D gene is left open where the match is weak. Clone size is not always given. Where it is, it says once, few, many or a class for expanded clones.

j_gene | abundance | d_gene | v_gene | CDR3nt | CDR3aa
TRBJ2-3 | NA | NA | TRBV30 | TGTGCCTGGAGTGTAATGCAGGGAACAGATACGCAGTATTTT | CAWSVMQGTDTQYF
TRBJ2-1 | NA | TRBD2 | TRBV2 | TGTGCCAGCGGTACTAGCGGGGGGAAGCAGTTCTTC | CASGTSGGKQFF
TRBJ1-1 | NA | NA | TRBV18 | TGTGCCAGCCTGGCAATCGGCGGCGCGGGGACTGAAGCTTTCTTT | CASLAIGGAGTEAFF
TRBJ2-3 | NA | NA | TRBV5-8 | TGTGCCAGCCCTGACCTAACCGGGGAAGATACGCAGTATTTT | CASPDLTGEDTQYF
TRBJ2-3 | NA | TRBD2 | TRBV4-1 | TGCGCCAGCAGCCAAAGGGCGGGGACTAGCGGGGGGGCCAACGGAGATACGCAGTATTTT | CASSQRAGTSGGANGDTQYF
TRBJ2-1 | NA | NA | TRBV5-1 | TGCGCCTGCGCCAGCGGGACATTTTACAATGAGCAGTTCTTC | CACASGTFYNEQFF
TRBJ2-2 | NA | NA | TRBV12-3/TRBV12-4 | TGTGCCAGCAGTCGGAGCTACGGGGAGCTGTTTTTT | CASSRSYGELFF
TRBJ2-1 | few | NA | TRBV19 | TGTGCCAGTAGTATAGAAGGGCGGTCCAATGAGCAGTTCTTC | CASSIEGRSNEQFF
TRBJ2-2 | few | TRBD1 | TRBV5-4 | TGTGCCAGCAGCTTGGGGGACAGGGAAGGCGGGGAGCTGTTTTTT | CASSLGDREGGELFF
TRBJ1-2 | few | NA | TRBV10-2 | TGCGCCAGCACGCCGGGTAACTATGGCTACACCTTC | CASTPGNYGYTF
TRBJ2-3 | NA | NA | TRBV18 | TGTGCCAGCTCACCATCGGGGCCCACAGATACGCAGTATTTT | CASSPSGPTDTQYF
TRBJ2-6 | few | TRBD1 | TRBV4-1 | TGCGCCAGCAGCGCCAGATCCATGACAGGGTTACTATCCTCTGGGGCCAACGTCCTGACTTTC | CASSARSMTGLLSSGANVLTF
TRBJ2-2 | NA | NA | TRBV6-1 | TGTGCCAGCAGTGTTATGGGCCCCTTTGTTGCCGGGGAGCTGTTTTTT | CASSVMGPFVAGELFF
TRBJ1-4 | NA | TRBD1 | TRBV24-1 | TGTGCCACCCCGTCCCGGGACAGGGGGACTAATGAAAAACTGTTTTTT | CATPSRDRGTNEKLFF
TRBJ1-1 | NA | TRBD1 | TRBV6-5 | TGTGCCAGCAGTTACAGAGGGGGCGACATGAACACTGAAGCTTTCTTT | CASSYRGGDMNTEAFF
TRBJ2-4 | NA | TRBD1 | TRBV7-2 | TGTGCCAGCAGCTTAACGTCGGGACAGGGGAACATTCAGTACTTC | CASSLTSGQGNIQYF
TRBJ2-2 | once | NA | TRBV2 | TGTGCCAGCAGTGACGTCCTGGACAGACACACCGGGGAGCTGTTTTTT | CASSDVLDRHTGELFF
TRBJ1-2 | NA | NA | TRBV5-6 | TGTGCCAGCAGCGCTTACACAGGGATGGGAGGCTACACCTTC | CASSAYTGMGGYTF
TRBJ2-3 | NA | TRBD1 | TRBV6-5 | TGTGCCAGCAGCAAAGGACAGGGGGTAACAGATACGCAGTATTTT | CASSKGQGVTDTQYF
TRBJ1-5 | NA | NA | TRBV6-2/TRBV6-3 | TGTGCCAGCAGCCCTGCTAAACCCAATCAGCCCCAGCATTTT | CASSPAKPNQPQHF
TRBJ1-1 | NA | NA | TRBV30 | TGTGCCTGGAGGGGGGTAGGGGATTTGAACACTGAAGCTTTCTTT | CAWRGVGDLNTEAFF
TRBJ1-5 | few | NA | TRBV18 | TGTGCCAGCTCACCCCAGGACCTGGGCCAGCCCCAGCATTTT | CASSPQDLGQPQHF
TRBJ2-1 | NA | NA | TRBV9 | TGTGCCAGCAGCGTAGTACAGATTATCAGCTCCTACAATGAGCAGTTCTTC | CASSVVQIISSYNEQFF
TRBJ2-6 | NA | NA | TRBV28 | TGTGCCAGCAGTGCCATTTCCTCTGGGGCCAACGTCCTGACTTTC | CASSAISSGANVLTF